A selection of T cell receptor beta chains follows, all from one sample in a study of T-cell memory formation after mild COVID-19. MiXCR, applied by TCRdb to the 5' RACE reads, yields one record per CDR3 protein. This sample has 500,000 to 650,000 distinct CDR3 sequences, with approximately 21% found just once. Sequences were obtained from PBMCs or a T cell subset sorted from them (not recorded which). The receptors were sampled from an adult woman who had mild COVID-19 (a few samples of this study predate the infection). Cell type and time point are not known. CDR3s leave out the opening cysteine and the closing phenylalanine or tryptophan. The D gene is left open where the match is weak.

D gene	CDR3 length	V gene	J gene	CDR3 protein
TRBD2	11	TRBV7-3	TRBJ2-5	ASSAGGRETQY
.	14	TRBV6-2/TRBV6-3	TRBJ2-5	ASSPQTPGGQETQY
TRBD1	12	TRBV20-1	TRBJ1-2	SARDSRQGGGYT
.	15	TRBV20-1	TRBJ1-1	SVKRTGTLTLNTESF
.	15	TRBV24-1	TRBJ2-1	ATSHPTGTHATNEQF
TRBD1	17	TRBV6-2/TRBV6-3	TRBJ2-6	ASSYEEGALISGANVLT
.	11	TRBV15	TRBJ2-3	ATSGTSTDTQY
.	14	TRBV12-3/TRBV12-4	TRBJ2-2	ASRSIGTVITGELF
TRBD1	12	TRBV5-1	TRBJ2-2	ASSPTGGTGELF
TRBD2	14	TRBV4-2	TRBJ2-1	ASSQALLASGGQQF